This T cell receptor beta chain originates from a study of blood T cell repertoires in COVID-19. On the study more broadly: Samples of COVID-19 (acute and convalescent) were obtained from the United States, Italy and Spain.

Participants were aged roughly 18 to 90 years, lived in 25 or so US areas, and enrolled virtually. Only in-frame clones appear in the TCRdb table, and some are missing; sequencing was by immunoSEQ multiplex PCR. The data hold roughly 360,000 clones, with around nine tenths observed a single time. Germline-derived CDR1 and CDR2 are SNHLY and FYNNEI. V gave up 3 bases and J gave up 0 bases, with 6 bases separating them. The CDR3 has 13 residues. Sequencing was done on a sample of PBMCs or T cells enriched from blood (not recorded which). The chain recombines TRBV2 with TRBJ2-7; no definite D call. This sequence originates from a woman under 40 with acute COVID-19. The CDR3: CASSDRHSYEQYF. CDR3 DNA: TGTGCCAGCAGTGACAGACACTCCTACGAGCAGTACTTC.